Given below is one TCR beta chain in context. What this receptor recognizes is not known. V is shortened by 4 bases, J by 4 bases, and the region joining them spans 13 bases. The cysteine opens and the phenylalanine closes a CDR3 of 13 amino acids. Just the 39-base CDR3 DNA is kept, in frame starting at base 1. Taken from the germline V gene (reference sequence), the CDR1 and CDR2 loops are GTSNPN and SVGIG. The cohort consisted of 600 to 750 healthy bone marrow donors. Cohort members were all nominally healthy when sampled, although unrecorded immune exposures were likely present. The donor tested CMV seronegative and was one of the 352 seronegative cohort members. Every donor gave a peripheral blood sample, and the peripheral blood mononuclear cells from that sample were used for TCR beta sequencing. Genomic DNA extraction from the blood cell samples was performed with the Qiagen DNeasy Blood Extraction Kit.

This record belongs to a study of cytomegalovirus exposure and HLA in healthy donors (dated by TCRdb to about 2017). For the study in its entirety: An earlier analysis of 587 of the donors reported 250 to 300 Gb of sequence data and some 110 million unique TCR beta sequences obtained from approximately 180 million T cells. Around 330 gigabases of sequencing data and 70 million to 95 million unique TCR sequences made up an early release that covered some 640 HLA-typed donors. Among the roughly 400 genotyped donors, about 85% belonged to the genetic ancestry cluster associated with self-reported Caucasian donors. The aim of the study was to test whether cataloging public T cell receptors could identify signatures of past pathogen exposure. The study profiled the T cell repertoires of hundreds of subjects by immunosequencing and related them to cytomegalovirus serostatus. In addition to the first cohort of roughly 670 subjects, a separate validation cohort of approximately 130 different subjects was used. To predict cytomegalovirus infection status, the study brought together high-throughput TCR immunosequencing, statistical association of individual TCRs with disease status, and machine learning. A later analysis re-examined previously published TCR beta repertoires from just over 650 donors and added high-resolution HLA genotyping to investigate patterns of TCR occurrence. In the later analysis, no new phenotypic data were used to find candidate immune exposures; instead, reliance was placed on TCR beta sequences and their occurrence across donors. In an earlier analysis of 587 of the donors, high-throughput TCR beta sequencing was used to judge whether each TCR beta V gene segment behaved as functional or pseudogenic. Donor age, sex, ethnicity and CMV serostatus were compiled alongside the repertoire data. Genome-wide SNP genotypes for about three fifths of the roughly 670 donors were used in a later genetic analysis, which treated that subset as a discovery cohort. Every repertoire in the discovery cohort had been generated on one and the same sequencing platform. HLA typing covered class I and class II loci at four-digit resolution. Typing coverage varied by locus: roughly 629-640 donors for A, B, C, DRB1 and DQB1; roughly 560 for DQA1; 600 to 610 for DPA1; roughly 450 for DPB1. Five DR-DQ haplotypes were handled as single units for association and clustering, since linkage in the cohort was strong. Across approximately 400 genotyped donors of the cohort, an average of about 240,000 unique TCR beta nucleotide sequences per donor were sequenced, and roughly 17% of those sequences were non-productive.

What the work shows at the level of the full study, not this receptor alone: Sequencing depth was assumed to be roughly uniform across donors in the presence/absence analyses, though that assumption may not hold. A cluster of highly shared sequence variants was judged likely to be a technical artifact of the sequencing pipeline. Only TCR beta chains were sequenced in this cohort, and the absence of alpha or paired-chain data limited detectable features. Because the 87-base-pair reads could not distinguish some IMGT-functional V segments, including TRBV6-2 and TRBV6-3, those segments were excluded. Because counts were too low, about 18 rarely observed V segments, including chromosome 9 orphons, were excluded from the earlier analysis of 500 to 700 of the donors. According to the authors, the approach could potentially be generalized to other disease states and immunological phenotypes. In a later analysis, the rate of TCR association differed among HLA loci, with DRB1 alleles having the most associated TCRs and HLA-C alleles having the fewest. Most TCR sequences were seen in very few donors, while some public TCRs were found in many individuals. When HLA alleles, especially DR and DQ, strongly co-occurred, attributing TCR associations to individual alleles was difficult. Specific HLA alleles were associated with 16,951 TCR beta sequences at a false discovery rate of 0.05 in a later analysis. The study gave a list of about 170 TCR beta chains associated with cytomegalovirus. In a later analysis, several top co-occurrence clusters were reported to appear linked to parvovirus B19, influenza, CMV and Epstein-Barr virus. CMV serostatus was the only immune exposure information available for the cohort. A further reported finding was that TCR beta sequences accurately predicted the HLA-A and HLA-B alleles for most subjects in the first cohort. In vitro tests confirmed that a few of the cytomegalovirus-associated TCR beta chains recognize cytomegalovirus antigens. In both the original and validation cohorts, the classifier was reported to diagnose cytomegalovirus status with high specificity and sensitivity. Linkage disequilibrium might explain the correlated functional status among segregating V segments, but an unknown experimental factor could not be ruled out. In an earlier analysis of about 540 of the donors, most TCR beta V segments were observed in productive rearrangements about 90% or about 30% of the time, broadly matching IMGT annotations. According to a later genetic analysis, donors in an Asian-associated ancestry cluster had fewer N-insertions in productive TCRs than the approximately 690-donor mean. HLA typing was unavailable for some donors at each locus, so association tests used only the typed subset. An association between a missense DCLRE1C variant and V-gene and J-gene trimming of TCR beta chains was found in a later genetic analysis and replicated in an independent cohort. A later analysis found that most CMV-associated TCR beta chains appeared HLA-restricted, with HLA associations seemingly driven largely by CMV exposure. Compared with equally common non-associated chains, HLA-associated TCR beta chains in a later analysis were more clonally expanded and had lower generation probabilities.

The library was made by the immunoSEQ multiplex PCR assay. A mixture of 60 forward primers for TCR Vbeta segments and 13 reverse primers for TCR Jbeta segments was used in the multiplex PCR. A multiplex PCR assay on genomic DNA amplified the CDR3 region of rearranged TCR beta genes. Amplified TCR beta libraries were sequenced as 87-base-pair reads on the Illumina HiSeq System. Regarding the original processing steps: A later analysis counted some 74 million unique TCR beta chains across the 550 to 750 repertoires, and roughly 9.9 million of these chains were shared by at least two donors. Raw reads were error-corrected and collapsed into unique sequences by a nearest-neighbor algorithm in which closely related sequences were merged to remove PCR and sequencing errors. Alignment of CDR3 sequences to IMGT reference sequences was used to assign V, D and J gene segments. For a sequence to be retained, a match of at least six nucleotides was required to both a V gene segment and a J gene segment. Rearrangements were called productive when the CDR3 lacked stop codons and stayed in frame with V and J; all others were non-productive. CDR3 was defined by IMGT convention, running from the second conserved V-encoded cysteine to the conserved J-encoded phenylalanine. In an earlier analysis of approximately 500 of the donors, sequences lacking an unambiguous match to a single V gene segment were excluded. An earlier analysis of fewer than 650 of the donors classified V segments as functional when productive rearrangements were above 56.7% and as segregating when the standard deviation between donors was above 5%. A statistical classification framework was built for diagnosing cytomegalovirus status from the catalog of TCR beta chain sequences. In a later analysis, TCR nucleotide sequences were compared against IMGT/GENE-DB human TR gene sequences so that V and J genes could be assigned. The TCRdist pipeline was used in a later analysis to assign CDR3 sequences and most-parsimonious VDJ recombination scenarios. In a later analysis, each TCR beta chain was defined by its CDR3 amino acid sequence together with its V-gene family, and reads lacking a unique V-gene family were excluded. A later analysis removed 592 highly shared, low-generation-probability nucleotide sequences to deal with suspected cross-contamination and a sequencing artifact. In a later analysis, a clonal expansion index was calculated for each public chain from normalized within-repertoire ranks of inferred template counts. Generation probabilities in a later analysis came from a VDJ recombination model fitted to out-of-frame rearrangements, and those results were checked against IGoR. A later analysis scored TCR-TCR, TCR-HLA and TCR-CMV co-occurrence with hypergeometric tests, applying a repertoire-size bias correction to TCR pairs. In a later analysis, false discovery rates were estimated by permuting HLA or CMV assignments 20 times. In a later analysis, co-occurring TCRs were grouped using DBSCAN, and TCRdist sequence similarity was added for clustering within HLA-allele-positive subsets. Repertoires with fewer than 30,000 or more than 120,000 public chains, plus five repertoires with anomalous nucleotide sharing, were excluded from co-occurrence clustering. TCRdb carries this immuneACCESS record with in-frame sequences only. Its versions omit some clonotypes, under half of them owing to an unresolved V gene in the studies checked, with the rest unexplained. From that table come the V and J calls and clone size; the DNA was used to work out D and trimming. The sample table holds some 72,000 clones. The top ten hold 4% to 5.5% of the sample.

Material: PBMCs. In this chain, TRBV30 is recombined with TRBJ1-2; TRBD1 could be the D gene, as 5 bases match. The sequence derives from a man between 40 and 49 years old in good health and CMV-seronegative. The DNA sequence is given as TGTGCCTGGACCACCCAGGGTGGCTATGGCTACACCTTC. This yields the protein CAWTTQGGYGYTF.